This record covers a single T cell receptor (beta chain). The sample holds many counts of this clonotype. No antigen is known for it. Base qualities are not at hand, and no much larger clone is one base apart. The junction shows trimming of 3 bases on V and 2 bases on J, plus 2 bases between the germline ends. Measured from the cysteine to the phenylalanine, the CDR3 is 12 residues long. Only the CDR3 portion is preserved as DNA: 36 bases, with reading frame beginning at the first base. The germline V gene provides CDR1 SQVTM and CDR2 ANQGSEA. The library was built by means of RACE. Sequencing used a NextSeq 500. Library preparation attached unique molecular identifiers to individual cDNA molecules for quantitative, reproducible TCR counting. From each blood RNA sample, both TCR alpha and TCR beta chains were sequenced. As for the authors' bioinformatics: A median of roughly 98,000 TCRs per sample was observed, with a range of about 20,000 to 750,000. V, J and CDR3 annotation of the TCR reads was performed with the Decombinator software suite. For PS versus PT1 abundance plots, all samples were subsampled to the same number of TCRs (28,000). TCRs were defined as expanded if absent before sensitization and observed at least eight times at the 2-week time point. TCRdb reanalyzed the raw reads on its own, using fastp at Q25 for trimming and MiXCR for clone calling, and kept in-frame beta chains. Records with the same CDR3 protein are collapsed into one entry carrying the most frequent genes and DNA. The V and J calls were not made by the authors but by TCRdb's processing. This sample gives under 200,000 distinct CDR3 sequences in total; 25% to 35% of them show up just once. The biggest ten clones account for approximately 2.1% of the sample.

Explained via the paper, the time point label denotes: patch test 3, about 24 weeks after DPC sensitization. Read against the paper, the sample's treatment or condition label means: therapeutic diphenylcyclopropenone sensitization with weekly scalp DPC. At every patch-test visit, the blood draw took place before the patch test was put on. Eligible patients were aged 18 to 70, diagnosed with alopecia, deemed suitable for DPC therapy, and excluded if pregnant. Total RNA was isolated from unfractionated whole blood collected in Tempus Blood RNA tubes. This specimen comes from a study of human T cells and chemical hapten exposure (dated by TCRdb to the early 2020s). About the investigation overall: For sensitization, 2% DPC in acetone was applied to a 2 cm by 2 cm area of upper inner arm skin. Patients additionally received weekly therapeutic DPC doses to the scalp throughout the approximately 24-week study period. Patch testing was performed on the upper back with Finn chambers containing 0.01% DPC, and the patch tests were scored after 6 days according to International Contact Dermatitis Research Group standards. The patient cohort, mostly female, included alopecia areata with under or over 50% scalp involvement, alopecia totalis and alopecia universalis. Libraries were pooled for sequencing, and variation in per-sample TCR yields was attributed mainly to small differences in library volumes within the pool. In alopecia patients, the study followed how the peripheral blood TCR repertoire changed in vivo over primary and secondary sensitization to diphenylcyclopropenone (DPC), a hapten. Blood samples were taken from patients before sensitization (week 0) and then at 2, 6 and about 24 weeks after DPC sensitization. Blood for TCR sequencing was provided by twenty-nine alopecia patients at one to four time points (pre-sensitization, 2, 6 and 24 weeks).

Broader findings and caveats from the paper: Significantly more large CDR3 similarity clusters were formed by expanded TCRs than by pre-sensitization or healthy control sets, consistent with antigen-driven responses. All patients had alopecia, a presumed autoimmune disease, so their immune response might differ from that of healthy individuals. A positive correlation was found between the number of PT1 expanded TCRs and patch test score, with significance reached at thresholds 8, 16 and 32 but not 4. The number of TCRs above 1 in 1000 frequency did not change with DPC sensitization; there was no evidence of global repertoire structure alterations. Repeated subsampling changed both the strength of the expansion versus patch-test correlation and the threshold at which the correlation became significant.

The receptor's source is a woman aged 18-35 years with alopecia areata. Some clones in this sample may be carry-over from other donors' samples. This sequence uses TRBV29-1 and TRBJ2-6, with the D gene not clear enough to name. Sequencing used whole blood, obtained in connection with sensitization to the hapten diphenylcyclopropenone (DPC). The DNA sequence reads TGCAGCGTTGACGCTGGGGCCAACGTCCTGACTTTC. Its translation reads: CSVDAGANVLTF.